One and the same sample provided the 8 T cell receptor beta chains below, sequenced in a study of cytomegalovirus exposure and HLA in healthy donors. The method was immunoSEQ multiplex PCR; TCRdb's version includes in-frame clones alone and lacks a portion of them. The repertoire includes around 160,000 clones, approximately 80% of them detected once, and about 2.1% sits in the top ten. The sample comprised PBMCs. These receptors were collected from a man aged 30 to 45 in good health and CMV-seropositive.

Only a few counts were recorded for this clone. The V call is TRBV27, the J call TRBJ1-2; the D gene is possibly TRBD1 (6 bases). The V gene lost 6 bases and the J gene lost 4 bases, with 12 bases spanning the gap. In germline, CDR1 is MNHEY, CDR2 SMNVEV (reference sequence). CDR3 length equals 13 residues. DNA for the CDR3: TGTGCCAGCAGGCCGACAGGCGGCTATGGCTACACCTTC. Protein product: CASRPTGGYGYTF.

The chain joins TRBV12-5 to TRBJ2-7, with 10 bases identical to TRBD2. From germline, CDR1 is LGHNT and CDR2 FRNRAP. CDR3 length equals 16 residues. The junction had 6 bases not matched to a gene; V was cut back by 0 bases and J by 4 bases. The CDR3 DNA sequence: TGTGCTAGTGGTTTGGTACTAGGACTAGCGGAGTACGAGCAGTACTTC. It encodes CASGLVLGLAEYEQYF.

The gene calls are TRBV5-1 and TRBJ1-3; D may be TRBD1 (5 bases). There are 16 residues in the CDR3. The V gene lost 4 bases and the J gene lost 4 bases, with 18 bases spanning the gap. Germline loops: CDR1 SGHRS, CDR2 YFSETQ. CDR3 sequence reads: CASSRRPDKDGNTIYF. CDR3 DNA: TGCGCCAGCAGCCGAAGGCCGGACAAGGACGGAAACACCATATATTTT. Full variable domain (rest looked up from reference TRBV5-1 and TRBJ1-3): KAGVTQTPRYLIKTRGQQVTLSCSPISGHRSVSWYQQTPGQGLQFLFEYFSETQRNKGNFPGRFSGRQFSNSRSEMNVSTLELGDSALYLCASSRRPDKDGNTIYFGEGSWLTVV.

The gene calls are TRBV11-2 and TRBJ2-3, with D perhaps TRBD2 (6 bases). This CDR3 is built from 15 residues. Per germline, CDR1 SGHAT and CDR2 FQNNGV. V lost 1 base and J lost 3, with 11 bases in between. The CDR3 spells CASSLAPGETDTQYF. The CDR3 bases are TGTGCCAGCAGCTTAGCCCCGGGGGAGACAGATACGCAGTATTTT.

The chain uses TRBV2 and TRBJ2-3, with 9 positions matching TRBD2. J lost 5 bases, V lost 3 bases, and 6 bases had no gene match. This CDR3 is 15 amino acids long. Germline lookup yields CDR1 SNHLY and CDR2 FYNNEI. This CDR3 is CASSDTAGGEDTQYF. CDR3 nucleotides: TGTGCCAGCAGTGATACGGCGGGGGGGGAAGATACGCAGTATTTT.

The genes are TRBV29-1 and TRBJ2-3, with 14 bases lining up with TRBD2. Germline CDR1 SQVTM, CDR2 ANQGSEA. After removal of 6 bases from V and 5 bases from J, the junction contained 7 bases not matched to a gene. This CDR3 is built from 15 residues. The CDR3 loop reads CSVQTSGGAGDTQYF. DNA for the CDR3: TGCAGCGTCCAGACTAGCGGGGGGGCCGGAGATACGCAGTATTTT.

V gene TRBV4-3 combines with J gene TRBJ1-3; D may be TRBD1 (6 bases). The CDR3 consists of 17 residues. CDR1 and CDR2 (germline): LGHNA, YSLEER. The V end was cut by 0 bases, the J end by 0 bases, with 12 bases between. The CDR3 region has the DNA TGCGCCAGCAGCCAAGAACCGGACAGTATCTCTGGAAACACCATATATTTT. Its translation: CASSQEPDSISGNTIYF.

This sequence joins TRBV21-1 and TRBJ1-1; the tabulated D call, TRBD1, remains unverified against the DNA. TRBV21-1 is labeled a pseudogene. This CDR3 has 15 amino acids. CDR3 protein: CASSFGRRLNTEAFF. In DNA, the CDR3 is TGTGCCAGCAGCTTTGGCAGGCGACTGAACACTGAAGCTTTCTTT.